Detailed here is one TCR beta chain. This entry is derived from a study of blood T cell repertoires in COVID-19. On the study more broadly: There were acute and convalescent COVID-19 samples, and they came from the United States, Italy and Spain.

TCRdb's table, derived via immunoSEQ multiplex PCR, lists solely in-frame clones and lacks some. The table records about 140,000 clones, 80% to 90% of them present only once. Cohorts were determined from participant-reported clinical history. With 0 bases removed from V and 6 bases from J, the gap between germline ends came to 8 bases. Germline values: CDR1 GTSNPN, CDR2 SVGIG (reference sequence). There are 12 residues in the CDR3. The J gene is TRBJ1-2, the V gene TRBV30; D not resolved. What was sequenced was PBMCs or T cells enriched from blood (not recorded which). The clonotype originates from a woman in her forties or fifties with acute COVID-19. The CDR3 loop is CAWSVFGDGYTF. Written as DNA, the CDR3 is TGTGCCTGGAGTGTTTTCGGAGATGGCTACACCTTC.